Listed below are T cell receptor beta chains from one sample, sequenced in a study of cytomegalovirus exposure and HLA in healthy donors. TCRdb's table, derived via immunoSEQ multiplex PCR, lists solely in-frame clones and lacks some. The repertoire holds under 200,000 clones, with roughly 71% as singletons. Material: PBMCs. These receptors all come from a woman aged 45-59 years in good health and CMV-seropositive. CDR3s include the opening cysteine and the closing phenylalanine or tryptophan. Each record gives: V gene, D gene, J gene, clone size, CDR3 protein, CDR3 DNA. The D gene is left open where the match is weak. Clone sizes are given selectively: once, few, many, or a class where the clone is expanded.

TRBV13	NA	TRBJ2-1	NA	CASSFGGLDEQFF	TGTGCCAGCAGCTTCGGGGGACTCGACGAGCAGTTCTTC
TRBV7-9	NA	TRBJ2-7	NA	CSSSLVAGAYEQYF	TGTTCCAGCAGCTTAGTGGCAGGGGCCTACGAGCAGTACTTC
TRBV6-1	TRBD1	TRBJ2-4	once	CASSEGQTGVAKNIQYF	TGTGCCAGCAGTGAAGGGCAGACAGGGGTAGCCAAAAACATTCAGTACTTC
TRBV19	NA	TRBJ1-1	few	CASSIGLGQTLNTEAFF	TGTGCCAGTAGTATAGGCCTTGGACAGACTCTGAACACTGAAGCTTTCTTT
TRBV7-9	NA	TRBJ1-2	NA	CASSLAQGEVDYGYTF	TGTGCTAGCAGCTTAGCCCAAGGGGAAGTCGACTATGGCTACACCTTC
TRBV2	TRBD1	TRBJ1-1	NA	CASRRGQLEAFF	TGTGCCAGCAGAAGGGGACAGCTTGAAGCTTTCTTT
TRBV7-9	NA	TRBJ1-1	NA	CASSPQSGVTEAFF	TGTGCCAGCAGCCCACAGAGCGGGGTCACTGAAGCTTTCTTT
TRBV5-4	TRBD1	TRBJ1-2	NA	CASSSTGARYGYTF	TGTGCCAGCAGTTCTACAGGGGCTCGGTATGGCTACACCTTC
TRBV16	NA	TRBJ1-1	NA	CASSPQMNTEAFF	TGTGCCAGCAGCCCCCAGATGAACACTGAAGCTTTCTTT
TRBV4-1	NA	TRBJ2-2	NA	CASSKEVHGGGELFF	TGCGCCAGCAGCAAGGAGGTTCACGGCGGCGGGGAGCTGTTTTTT
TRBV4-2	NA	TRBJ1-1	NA	CASSQGQTMNTEAFF	TGTGCCAGCAGCCAAGGACAGACCATGAACACTGAAGCTTTCTTT
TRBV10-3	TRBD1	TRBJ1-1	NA	CAIRDRGHTEAFF	TGTGCCATCAGGGACAGGGGGCATACTGAAGCTTTCTTT
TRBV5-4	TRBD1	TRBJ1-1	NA	CASSRTWTGLNTEAFF	TGTGCCAGCAGCCGTACTTGGACAGGTTTAAACACTGAAGCTTTCTTT
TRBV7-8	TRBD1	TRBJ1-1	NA	CASSLPGQGLNTEAFF	TGTGCCAGCAGCCTTCCGGGACAGGGATTGAACACTGAAGCTTTCTTT
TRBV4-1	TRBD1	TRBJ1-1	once	CASSRTSIGTENTEAFF	TGCGCCAGCAGCCGCACCTCTATAGGGACAGAGAACACTGAAGCTTTCTTT
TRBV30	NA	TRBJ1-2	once	CAWRFNGYTF	TGTGCCTGGAGGTTTAATGGCTACACCTTC
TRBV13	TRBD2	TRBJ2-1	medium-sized	CASSEYSGGAYNEQFF	TGTGCCAGCAGCGAATATAGCGGGGGGGCCTACAATGAGCAGTTCTTC
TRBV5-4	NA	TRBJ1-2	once	CASSLDFYGYTF	TGTGCCAGCAGCCTCGACTTCTATGGCTACACCTTC
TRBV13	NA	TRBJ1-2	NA	CASSRDRAIGYTF	TGTGCCAGCAGCAGAGACAGAGCTATTGGCTACACCTTC
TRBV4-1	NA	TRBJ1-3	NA	CASSQRYTSGNTIYF	TGCGCCAGCAGCCAAAGATACACCTCTGGAAACACCATATATTTT
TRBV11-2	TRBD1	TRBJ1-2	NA	CASRDTRTGQGYTF	TGTGCCAGCAGGGACACTCGGACAGGTCAAGGCTACACCTTC
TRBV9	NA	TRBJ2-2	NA	CASSVAPFLTGELFF	TGTGCCAGCAGCGTAGCCCCCTTTCTCACCGGGGAGCTGTTTTTT
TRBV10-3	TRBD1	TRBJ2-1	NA	CAISETGQGGNEQFF	TGTGCCATCAGTGAGACCGGACAGGGGGGCAATGAGCAGTTCTTC
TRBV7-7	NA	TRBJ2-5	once	CASSSQGGQETQYF	TGTGCCAGCAGCTCCCAGGGGGGACAAGAGACCCAGTACTTC
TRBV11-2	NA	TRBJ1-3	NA	CASTPGVSGNTIYF	TGTGCCAGCACACCCGGGGTCTCTGGAAACACCATATATTTT
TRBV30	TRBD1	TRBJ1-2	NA	CAWSSGQTMRYTF	TGTGCCTGGAGTTCGGGACAGACGATGCGCTACACCTTC
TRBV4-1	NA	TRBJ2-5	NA	CASSQALTPEETQYF	TGCGCCAGCAGCCAAGCCCTGACTCCTGAGGAGACCCAGTACTTC
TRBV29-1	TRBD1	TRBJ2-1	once	CSVNLQGVSSYNEQFF	TGCAGCGTTAACTTACAGGGGGTCAGCTCCTACAATGAGCAGTTCTTC
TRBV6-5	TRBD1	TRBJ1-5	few	CASRTGGAGNQPQHF	TGTGCCAGCCGCACAGGGGGTGCGGGAAATCAGCCCCAGCATTTT
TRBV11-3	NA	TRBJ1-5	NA	CASSLGAGDSNQPQHF	TGTGCCAGCAGCCTGGGGGCGGGGGATAGCAATCAGCCCCAGCATTTT
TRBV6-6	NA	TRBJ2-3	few	CASSLRMSTDTQYF	TGTGCCAGCAGTCTCAGGATGAGCACAGATACGCAGTATTTT
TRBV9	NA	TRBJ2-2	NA	CASSVGIMRSYTGELFF	TGTGCCAGCAGCGTAGGGATTATGCGGTCCTACACCGGGGAGCTGTTTTTT
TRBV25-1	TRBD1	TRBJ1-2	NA	CASSLTGGYGYTF	TGTGCCAGCAGTTTGACAGGGGGCTATGGCTACACCTTC
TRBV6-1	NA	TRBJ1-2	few	CASSVTSGRDGYTF	TGTGCCAGCAGTGTAACCTCAGGGAGGGATGGCTACACCTTC
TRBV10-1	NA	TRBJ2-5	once	CASRHPAGSIGKTQYF	TGCGCCAGCAGACATCCCGCGGGCTCAATTGGGAAGACCCAGTACTTC
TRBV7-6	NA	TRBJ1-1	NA	CASSGEGVTEAFF	TGTGCCAGCAGCGGGGAGGGGGTGACTGAAGCTTTCTTT
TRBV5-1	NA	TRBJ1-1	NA	CASSSWGGKNTEAFF	TGCGCCAGCAGCTCATGGGGGGGAAAGAACACTGAAGCTTTCTTT
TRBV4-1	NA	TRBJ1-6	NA	CASSQAQVNNSPLHF	TGCGCCAGCAGCCAAGCGCAGGTCAATAATTCACCCCTCCACTTT
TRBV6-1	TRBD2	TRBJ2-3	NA	CASSRGLARTDTQYF	TGTGCCAGCAGTCGGGGACTAGCGAGGACAGATACGCAGTATTTT
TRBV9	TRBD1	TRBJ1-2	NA	CASSSGGSKSGGYTF	TGTGCCAGCAGCTCAGGGGGCTCAAAAAGCGGTGGCTACACCTTC
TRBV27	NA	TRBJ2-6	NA	CASGAWGSSGANVLTF	TGTGCCAGCGGCGCCTGGGGCAGCTCTGGGGCCAACGTCCTGACTTTC
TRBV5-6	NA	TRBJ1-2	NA	CASSQIRVAYGYTF	TGTGCCAGCAGCCAGATCAGAGTAGCCTATGGCTACACCTTC
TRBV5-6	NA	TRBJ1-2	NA	CASSFVAGGYGYTF	TGTGCCAGCAGCTTTGTTGCCGGGGGTTATGGCTACACCTTC
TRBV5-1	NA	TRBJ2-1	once	CASSLTAGAREQFF	TGCGCCAGCAGCTTGACTGCGGGCGCCCGGGAGCAGTTCTTC